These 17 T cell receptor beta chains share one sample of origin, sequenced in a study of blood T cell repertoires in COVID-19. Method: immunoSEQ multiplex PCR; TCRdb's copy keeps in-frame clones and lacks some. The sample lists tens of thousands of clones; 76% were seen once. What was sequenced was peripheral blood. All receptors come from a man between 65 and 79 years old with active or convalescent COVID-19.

The DNA for the CDR3 is TGTGCCAGCAGTTCCACCGGGACAGGGGGAACAGGTGAGCAGTTCTTC. Amino acid sequence: CASSSTGTGGTGEQFF. V and J are TRBV27 and TRBJ2-1; 11 bases are shared with TRBD1. The CDR3 has 16 residues. The V gene end was trimmed by 4 bases and the J gene end by 9 bases; junction bases not matched to a gene: 11. The V gene's germline CDR1 is MNHEY and CDR2 SMNVEV (reference sequence).

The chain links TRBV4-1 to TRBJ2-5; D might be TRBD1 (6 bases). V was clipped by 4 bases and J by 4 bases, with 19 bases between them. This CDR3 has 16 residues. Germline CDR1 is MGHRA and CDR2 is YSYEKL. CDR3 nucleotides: TGCGCCAGCAGCCTTAGTCTCCAGGGGCTCGGAGAGACCCAGTACTTC. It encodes CASSLSLQGLGETQYF.

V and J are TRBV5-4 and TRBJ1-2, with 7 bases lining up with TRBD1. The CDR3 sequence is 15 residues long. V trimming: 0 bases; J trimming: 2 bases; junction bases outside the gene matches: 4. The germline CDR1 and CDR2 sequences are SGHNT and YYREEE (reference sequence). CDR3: CASSLDGTANYGYTF. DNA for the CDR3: TGTGCCAGCAGCTTGGATGGGACAGCCAACTATGGCTACACCTTC.

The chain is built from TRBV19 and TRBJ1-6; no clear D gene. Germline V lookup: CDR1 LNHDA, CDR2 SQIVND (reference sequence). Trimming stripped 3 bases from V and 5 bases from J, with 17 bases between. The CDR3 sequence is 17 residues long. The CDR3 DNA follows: TGTGCCAGTAGTATGCGGGCAGCCGGAACACATAATTCACCCCTCCACTTT. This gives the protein CASSMRAAGTHNSPLHF.

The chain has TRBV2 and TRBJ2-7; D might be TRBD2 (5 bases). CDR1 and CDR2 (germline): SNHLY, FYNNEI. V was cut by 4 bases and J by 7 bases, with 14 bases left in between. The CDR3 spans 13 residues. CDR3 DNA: TGTGCCAGCAGTGGATCAAGGGAGCATGAGCAGTACTTC. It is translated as CASSGSREHEQYF.

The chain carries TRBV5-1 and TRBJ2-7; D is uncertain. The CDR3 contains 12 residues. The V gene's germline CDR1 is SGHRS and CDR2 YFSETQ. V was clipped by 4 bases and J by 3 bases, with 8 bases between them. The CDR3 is CASSPSIYEQYF. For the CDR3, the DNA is TGCGCCAGCAGCCCATCAATCTACGAGCAGTACTTC.

In DNA form, the CDR3 reads TGCGCCAGCAGGGGGGACGCTATCAGGGGTCAAGAGACCCAGTACTTC. It encodes CASRGDAIRGQETQYF. The chain has TRBV5-1 and TRBJ2-5; a weak D match, TRBD1 (6 bases). The germline V and J ends were trimmed by 5 bases and 2 bases, with 19 bases remaining between them. This CDR3 region has 16 residues. CDR1 is SGHRS, CDR2 YFSETQ, per germline.

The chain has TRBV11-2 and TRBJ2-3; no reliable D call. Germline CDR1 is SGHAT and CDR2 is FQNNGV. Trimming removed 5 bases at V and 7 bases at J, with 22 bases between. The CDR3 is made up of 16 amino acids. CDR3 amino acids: CASSPSGKTSKNTQYF. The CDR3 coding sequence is TGTGCCAGCAGCCCTAGTGGCAAGACGTCTAAAAATACGCAGTATTTT. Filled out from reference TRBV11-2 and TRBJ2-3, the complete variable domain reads EAGVAQSPRYKIIEKRQSVAFWCNPISGHATLYWYQQILGQGPKLLIQFQNNGVVDDSQLPKDRFSAERLKGVDSTLKIQPAKLEDSAVYLCASSPSGKTSKNTQYFGPGTRLTVL.

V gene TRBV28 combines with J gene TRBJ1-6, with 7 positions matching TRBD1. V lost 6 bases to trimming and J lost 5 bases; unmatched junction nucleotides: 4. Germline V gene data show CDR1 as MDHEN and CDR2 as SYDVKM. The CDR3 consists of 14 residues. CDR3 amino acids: CASRTGQDNSPLHF. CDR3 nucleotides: TGTGCCAGCAGAACCGGACAGGATAATTCACCCCTCCACTTT.

The CDR3 sequence is CASSPRGYTEAFF. The CDR3 DNA follows: TGTGCCAGCTCACCCAGGGGCTACACTGAAGCTTTCTTT. The chain has TRBV18 and TRBJ1-1; D possibly corresponds to TRBD1 (6 bases). The CDR3 consists of 13 residues. Trimming removed 3 bases from V and 3 bases from J, with 8 bases in between. Germline V gene lookup returns CDR1 KGHSH and CDR2 LQKENI. The entire variable domain, with the rest obtained from reference TRBV18 and TRBJ1-1, is as follows: NAGVMQNPRHLVRRRGQEARLRCSPMKGHSHVYWYRQLPEEGLKFMVYLQKENIIDESGMPKERFSAEFPKEGPSILRIQQVVRGDSAAYFCASSPRGYTEAFFGQGTRLTVV.

CDR3 nucleotides: TGTGCCAGCAGTTACTCGAGTCCAGCGACGGATGGCTACACCTTC. Amino acid sequence: CASSYSSPATDGYTF. The V call is TRBV6-5, the J call TRBJ1-2; D gene uncertain. Germline V gene data show CDR1 as MNHEY and CDR2 as SVGAGI. V lost 0 bases and J lost 6, with 14 bases in between. This CDR3 contains 15 residues.

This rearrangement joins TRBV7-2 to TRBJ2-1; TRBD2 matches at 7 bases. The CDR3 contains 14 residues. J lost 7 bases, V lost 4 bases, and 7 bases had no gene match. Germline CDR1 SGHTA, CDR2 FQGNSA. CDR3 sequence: CASSSRTGGNEQFF. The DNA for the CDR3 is TGTGCCAGCAGCTCTCGGACCGGGGGGAATGAGCAGTTCTTC.

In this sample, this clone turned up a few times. The CDR3 DNA is TGTGCCAGCAGCTTAGTAGTCGGGACAGGCCAAGAGACCCAGTACTTC. Translating it yields CASSLVVGTGQETQYF. The chain uses TRBV7-7 and TRBJ2-5, with 8 bases aligning to TRBD1. Germline CDR1 and CDR2: SSHAT and FNYEAQ (reference sequence). With 1 base clipped from V and 1 base from J, the junction kept 5 bases outside the gene matches. The CDR3 is 16 residues long.

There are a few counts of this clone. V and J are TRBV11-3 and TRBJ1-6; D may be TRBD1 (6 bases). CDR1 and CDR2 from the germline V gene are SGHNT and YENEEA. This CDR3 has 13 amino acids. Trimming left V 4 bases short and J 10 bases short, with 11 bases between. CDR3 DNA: TGTGCCAGCAGCTGGGACAAAAGCTCACCCCTCCACTTT. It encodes CASSWDKSSPLHF.

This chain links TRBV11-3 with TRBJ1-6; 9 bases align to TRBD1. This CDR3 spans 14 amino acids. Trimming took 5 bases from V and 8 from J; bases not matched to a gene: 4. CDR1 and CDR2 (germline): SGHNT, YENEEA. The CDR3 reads CASSITGGDSPLHF. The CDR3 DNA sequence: TGTGCCAGCAGCATTACAGGGGGCGATTCACCCCTCCACTTT. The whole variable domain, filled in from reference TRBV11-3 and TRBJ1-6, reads EAGVVQSPRYKIIEKKQPVAFWCNPISGHNTLYWYLQNLGQGPELLIRYENEEAVDDSQLPKDRFSAERLKGVDSTLKIQPAELGDSAVYLCASSITGGDSPLHFGNGTRLTVT.

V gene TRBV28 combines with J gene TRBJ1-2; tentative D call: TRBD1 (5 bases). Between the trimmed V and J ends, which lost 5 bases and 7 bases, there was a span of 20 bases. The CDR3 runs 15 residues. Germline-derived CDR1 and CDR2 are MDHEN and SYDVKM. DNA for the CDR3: TGTGCCAGCAGTCGTACCGACAGACCCCAGGGTGGCTACACCTTC. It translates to CASSRTDRPQGGYTF.

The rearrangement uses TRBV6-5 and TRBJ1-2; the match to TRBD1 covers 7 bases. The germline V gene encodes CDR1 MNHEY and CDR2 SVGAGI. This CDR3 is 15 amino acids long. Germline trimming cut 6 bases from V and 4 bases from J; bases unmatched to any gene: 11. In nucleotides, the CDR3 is TGTGCCAGCAGACAAACAGGGGAGTCAGGCTATGGCTACACCTTC. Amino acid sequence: CASRQTGESGYGYTF.